This T cell receptor (beta chain) was recorded in a study of blood T cell repertoires in COVID-19. Across the study: Italy, Spain and the United States were the sources of the convalescent and acute COVID-19 samples.

Per the study methods: Counts of nucleated cells, estimated from reference gene primer amplification, were obtained. Clones were sequenced by immunoSEQ multiplex PCR, and TCRdb holds only the in-frame ones, with some missing. V and J calls plus clone size are reproduced from that table; the DNA served to infer D and trimming. The repertoire holds around 130,000 clones, with about 86% as singletons. CDR1 and CDR2 (germline): SGHDT, YYEEEE. CDR3 size: 15 residues. Trimming cost V 3 bases and J 1 base; bases outside gene matches: 6. The clonotype comes from a woman between 50 and 59 years old with acute or convalescent COVID-19. This chain connects TRBV5-6 to TRBJ1-1; 7 bases agree with TRBD1. The material sequenced was peripheral blood. CDR3 sequence (DNA): TGTGCCAGCAGCTACCGGGACAGAGAGAACACTGAAGCTTTCTTT. Its protein product is CASSYRDRENTEAFF.